This T cell receptor (beta chain) was found in a study of vaccination and CD4 T cells after COVID-19 (dated by TCRdb to 2022 to 2024). The study in broad terms: The convalescent cohort comprised six males and four females, including two Hispanic individuals, seven Caucasians, two Asians and one multiracial person. Two doses of either the Pfizer-BioNTech BNT162b2 vaccine (n=8) or the Moderna mRNA-1273 vaccine (n=2) were administered to participants. Post-COVID blood samples were collected from convalescent patients a median of around 96 days after diagnosis, with a range of roughly 30 to 170 days. Post-vaccine blood samples were taken a median of around 68 days after the second vaccine dose, with a range of about 14 to 241 days. The cultures were stimulated with overlapping spike peptide pools from SARS-CoV-2 and from the common cold coronaviruses HCoV-NL63, HCoV-OC43 and HCoV-229E. As controls, cultures received a CEFX viral epitope pool (the positive control), an HIV-1 Nef peptide pool (the negative control), or no peptide at all. The spike-specific CD4+ TCR repertoire was compared before and after mRNA vaccination in ten to eleven COVID-19 convalescent patients and several infection-naive healthy vaccine recipients. In an earlier paper using these donors, memory CD4+ T cell crossreactivity between SARS-CoV-2 and common cold coronavirus spike proteins was assessed at the TCR clonotype level.

Overall study results and their limits: Among the post-vaccine SARS-CoV-2-reactive clones in convalescent patients, a median around 85% showed up only after vaccination, which suggests vaccine-specific priming. Only a relatively small number of convalescent patients were included in the study, and early timepoints following natural infection were not analyzed. Of the vaccine-specific clones found in convalescent patients, nearly all (304 of 307) were mono-reactive for SARS-CoV-2 spike instead of being cross-reactive with common cold coronaviruses. An increase in the median number of SARS-CoV-2-reactive clonotypes from around 20 after infection to some 38 after vaccination was observed, but the change was not found to be significant.

The meaning of the sample's treatment or condition label: roughly ten-day PBMC culture with coronavirus spike peptide pools or control peptides (ViraFEST assay). CD4+ T cells from unexposed donors were collected before the COVID-19 pandemic (2011-2018). The study used the ViraFEST assay, which expanded antigen-specific T cells with peptide pools and then identified expanded clonotypes by TCR sequencing. Two million PBMCs per well were cultured in IMDM with approximately 5% human AB serum and 7.5 to 10 IU/ml IL-2, plus 10 ug/ml peptide pools. Half of the culture medium was replaced with fresh IL-2-containing medium on days 3 and 7. After roughly nine days of culture, CD4+ T cells were isolated by negative selection using the EasySep CD4+ T cell isolation kit. Unexposed donor CD4+ T cells were tested for reactivity to SARS-CoV-2 S and N and four common cold coronavirus spike pools, as cell number allowed. Ficoll-Paque Plus gradient centrifugation was used to isolate PBMCs from whole blood, and the isolated PBMCs were then either used fresh or cryopreserved at -140C. Each culture condition was generally run in triplicate wells. The leukapheresis product used for the unexposed donors was purchased from a commercial source.

A word on this clonotype: What antigen it recognizes has not been identified. There are no base qualities to consult, and no much larger clone falls within one base.

Libraries were prepared through PCR. DNA from cultured CD4+ T cells was subjected to TCR sequencing with the Oncomine TCR Beta short-read assay at the Johns Hopkins FTIC core. Genomic DNA was extracted from the cultured CD4+ T cells with the QIAamp micro DNA kit. Oncomine TCR Beta libraries from cultured CD4+ T cells were pooled with unique dual indexes and sequenced on an Illumina iSeq 100. As for the original processing: Non-productive sequences were removed, and CDR3s that did not start with C, did not end with F or W, or were shorter than 7 amino acids were discarded. The MANAFEST web application identified antigen-specific clonotypes by comparing peptide-stimulated wells against reference wells and other culture wells. To be called positive, a clone needed an FDR below 0.05, an odds ratio above 5, and a productive frequency above 0.1% in at least two of three replicate wells. Cross-reactive clonotypes were defined as significantly expanded in both SARS-CoV-2 spike wells and at least one common cold coronavirus spike condition. Using R version 3.6.1, CDR3 homology was evaluated through Levenshtein distances (stringdist) along with unrooted phylogenetic trees (ape). Using fastp at Q25 and MiXCR, TCRdb reprocessed the public reads and kept productive beta chains. Every entry covers one CDR3 protein and lists the most common genes and DNA from its rows. These V and J calls originate from TCRdb's pipeline instead of the authors' own analysis. In all, the sample holds some 9,100 distinct CDR3 sequences, and about 39% of those were seen once. The ten largest make up more than 12% of the sample.

Material for sequencing was CD4+ T cells from blood, cultured in vitro. This TCR was recovered from a human donor in good health.

The sequence in DNA is TGTGCCTGCTATTGGGGAGTGGGTGAGCAGTTCTTC. Its translation is CACYWGVGEQFF. The V and J genes are TRBV2 and TRBJ2-1; possibly the D gene is TRBD2, per 5 matching bases. The CDR3 runs 12 amino acids, cysteine and phenylalanine included. Just CDR3 DNA is preserved here, 36 bases in frame from base 1. The germline V gene gives CDR1 as SNHLY and CDR2 as FYNNEI. Relative to germline, V is 11 bases shorter and J is 9 bases shorter, with 17 bases between their ends.